This T cell receptor beta chain was sequenced in a study of graft-versus-host responses after intestinal transplantation. Notes on the study in general: Recipient marrow contained GvH clones, some of which appeared first in ileum or blood.

A remark on this clone: The antigen is unknown.

This CDR3 has 15 amino acids. Germline lookup yields CDR1 SGHNT and CDR2 YYREEE (reference sequence). The germline V and J ends were trimmed by 0 bases and 4 bases, with 13 bases remaining between them. Here immunoSEQ multiplex PCR was the method, and the copy in TCRdb shows in-frame clones only, minus some. The sample has around 120,000 clones, approximately 95% seen once. This clonotype was obtained from a human donor who received an intestinal transplant. The chain recombines TRBV5-4 with TRBJ2-5; D could derive from TRBD1 or TRBD2 (6 bases each). The source was unstimulated CD4+ T cells sorted from spleen or lymph node cells, collected before intestinal transplant. The CDR3 region is CASSLALGGGETQYF. The DNA of the CDR3 is TGTGCCAGCAGCTTGGCCTTAGGGGGAGGAGAGACCCAGTACTTC.